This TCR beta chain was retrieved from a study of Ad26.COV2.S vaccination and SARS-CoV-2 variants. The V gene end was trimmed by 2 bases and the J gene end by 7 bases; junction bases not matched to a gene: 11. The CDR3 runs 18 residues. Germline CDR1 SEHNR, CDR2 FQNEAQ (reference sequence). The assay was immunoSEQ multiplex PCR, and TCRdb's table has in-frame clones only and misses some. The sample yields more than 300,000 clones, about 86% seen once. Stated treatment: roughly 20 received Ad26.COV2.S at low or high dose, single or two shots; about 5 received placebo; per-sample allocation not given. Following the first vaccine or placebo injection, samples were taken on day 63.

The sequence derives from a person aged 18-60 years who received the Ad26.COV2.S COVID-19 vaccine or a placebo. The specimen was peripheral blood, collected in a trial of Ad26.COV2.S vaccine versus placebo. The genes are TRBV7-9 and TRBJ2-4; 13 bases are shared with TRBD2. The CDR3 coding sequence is TGTGCCAGCAGCTTACGGACTAGCGGGGGAGTTGTCAGGAACATTCAGTACTTC. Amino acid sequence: CASSLRTSGGVVRNIQYF. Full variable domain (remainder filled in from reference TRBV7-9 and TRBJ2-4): DTGVSQNPRHKITKRGQNVTFRCDPISEHNRLYWYRQTLGQGPEFLTYFQNEAQLEKSRLLSDRFSAERPKGSFSTLEIQRTEQGDSAMYLCASSLRTSGGVVRNIQYFGAGTRLSVL.